These 5 T cell receptor beta chains share one sample of origin, sequenced in a study of cytomegalovirus exposure and HLA in healthy donors. Use of 60 Vbeta and 13 Jbeta primers characterized the PCR. Measured with immunoSEQ multiplex PCR; TCRdb has only the in-frame clones, and not every one. Its table records about 30,000 clones. The sequencing sample was made of PBMCs. These receptor sequences come from a female donor in good health and CMV-seronegative.

The J gene is TRBJ1-1, the V gene TRBV7-6; 8 bases match TRBD1. Germline values: CDR1 SGHVS, CDR2 FNYEAQ. The CDR3 totals 17 residues. V lost 5 bases, J lost 0 bases, and 11 bases stayed unmatched. The CDR3 region has the DNA TGTGCCAGCAGCGACAGCAGGGGGCGAGGGGTGAACACTGAAGCTTTCTTT. Its translation is CASSDSRGRGVNTEAFF. Looking up the rest from reference TRBV7-6 and TRBJ1-1 gives the full variable domain: GAGVSQSPRYKVTKRGQDVALRCDPISGHVSLYWYRQALGQGPEFLTYFNYEAQQDKSGLPNDRFSAERPEGSISTLTIQRTEQRDSAMYRCASSDSRGRGVNTEAFFGQGTRLTVV.

The chain recombines TRBV18 with TRBJ1-1; TRBD1 agrees at 9 bases. The germline gives CDR1 KGHSH, CDR2 LQKENI. V lost 4 bases, J lost 0 bases, and 9 bases stayed unmatched. This CDR3 is 17 amino acids long. CDR3 sequence: CASSLRQGELLNTEAFF. DNA of the CDR3: TGTGCCAGCTCACTGAGACAGGGGGAACTTCTGAACACTGAAGCTTTCTTT.

The chain employs TRBV7-9 and TRBJ2-2; a weak D match, TRBD1 (5 bases). The CDR3 spans 18 residues. The ends were cut back, 3 bases at V and 5 bases at J, with 22 bases in the middle. The germline V gene has CDR1 SEHNR and CDR2 FQNEAQ (reference sequence). This chain's CDR3 is CASSFRRQNQMLTGELFF. In DNA form, the CDR3 reads TGTGCCAGCAGCTTTAGGAGACAGAATCAAATGCTGACCGGGGAGCTGTTTTTT.

With respect to this clone: An end of the junction does not agree with germline; a read error may underlie this. The chain uses TRBV6-1 and TRBJ2-5, with D possibly being TRBD2 (7 bases). Germline V gene sequence: CDR1 MNHNS, CDR2 SASEGT. The CDR3 contains 14 residues. CDR3 region: CTSPVGRGGETQYF. The DNA for the CDR3 is TGTACCAGCCCTGTGGGCAGGGGAGGGGAGACCCAGTACTTC.

This rearrangement joins TRBV28 to TRBJ2-5, with TRBD2 matching over 10 bases. V lost 2 bases and J lost 5; bases outside the gene matches: 2. The CDR3 runs to 14 residues. Germline loops: CDR1 MDHEN, CDR2 SYDVKM. CDR3 coding DNA: TGTGCCAGCAGTTTAAGCGGGGGGGCCGAGACCCAGTACTTC. Translated, it gives CASSLSGGAETQYF. The variable domain in full, completed from reference TRBV28 and TRBJ2-5, reads DVKVTQSSRYLVKRTGEKVFLECVQDMDHENMFWYRQDPGLGLRLIYFSYDVKMKEKGDIPEGYSVSREKKERFSLILESASTNQTSMYLCASSLSGGAETQYFGPGTRLLVL.